The clone carrying this T cell receptor beta chain was observed many times. In making diagnoses, clinical symptoms, serum thyroxine and TRAb, thyroid ultrasound and orbital computed tomography were all used. The source material, RNA transcripts, was used to amplify TCR beta CDR3 regions. TCR CDR3 underwent first-round RT-PCR with the HTBI primer set. TCRdb independently ran MiXCR on the multiplex PCR reads; one entry per CDR3 protein. This table has a few hundred thousand distinct CDR3 sequences, 12% to 15% appearing once. These data originate in a study of T cells in Graves' hyperthyroidism and ophthalmopathy. The clonotype was recovered from a woman aged 55-75 years with Graves' ophthalmopathy. The specimen sequenced was blood.

Written as DNA, the CDR3 is TGTGCCAGCAGCCAAGGAAGGGTTCGGGACGAGCAGTACTTC. Protein: CASSQGRVRDEQYF. The chain carries TRBV3-1 and TRBJ2-7; D ambiguous. The length of the CDR3 is 14 residues. With 1 base removed from V and 5 bases from J, the gap between germline ends came to 12 bases. Germline CDR1 reads LGHDT; CDR2 reads YNNKEL (reference sequence).